This TCR beta chain was found in a study of CD8 T cells in Susac syndrome. This clonotype was recorded only once. A quantity of roughly 0.5 to 1 ug RNA underwent reverse transcription using random hexamers. MiXCR, applied by TCRdb to the immunoSEQ multiplex PCR reads, yields one record per CDR3 protein. The table includes approximately 300,000 distinct CDR3 sequences, approximately 85% detected once. Negative isolation was used for CD8+ and CD4+ T cells, and FACS enrichment was applied to TEMRA cells. V was cut by 5 bases and J by 5 bases, with 11 bases left in between. CDR1 and CDR2 from the germline V gene are SGHTA and FQGNSA. The CDR3 totals 13 residues.

The J gene is TRBJ2-3, the V gene TRBV7-2; no clear D gene. The clonotype was recovered from a human donor with multiple sclerosis. Sample: CD8+ T cells from PBMCs. CDR3 nucleotides: TGTGCCAGCAGCCCCCCGGCCTTAGATACGCAGTATTTT. Its translation: CASSPPALDTQYF.